This TCR beta chain is from a study of T cell repertoires and HLA-DP antigens. With respect to this clone: No antigen is known for it.

The protocol was immunoSEQ multiplex PCR, while the TCRdb copy is restricted to in-frame clones and leaves out a portion. Among about 110,000 clones listed, nearly 95% were seen once. Study-level findings and limits: Clones undetected before culture averaged about 35% against one allele and approximately 51% against the other.

The ends lost 5 bases at V and 6 bases at J; junction bases unmatched: 9. Germline V lookup: CDR1 LNHDA, CDR2 SQIVND (reference sequence). The CDR3 runs 16 residues. Untouched CD4+ T cells were bead-isolated at 95% to 98% purity. Sequencing was performed on CD4+ T cells from PBMCs. The chain carries TRBV19 and TRBJ2-7; TRBD2 aligns across 14 bases. This sequence was found in a woman younger than 30 in good health and CMV-seronegative. Here the CDR3 DNA reads TGTGCCAGTAGTCTCTCCGGGACTAGCGGGAGTTCCGAGCAGTACTTC. It yields the protein CASSLSGTSGSSEQYF.